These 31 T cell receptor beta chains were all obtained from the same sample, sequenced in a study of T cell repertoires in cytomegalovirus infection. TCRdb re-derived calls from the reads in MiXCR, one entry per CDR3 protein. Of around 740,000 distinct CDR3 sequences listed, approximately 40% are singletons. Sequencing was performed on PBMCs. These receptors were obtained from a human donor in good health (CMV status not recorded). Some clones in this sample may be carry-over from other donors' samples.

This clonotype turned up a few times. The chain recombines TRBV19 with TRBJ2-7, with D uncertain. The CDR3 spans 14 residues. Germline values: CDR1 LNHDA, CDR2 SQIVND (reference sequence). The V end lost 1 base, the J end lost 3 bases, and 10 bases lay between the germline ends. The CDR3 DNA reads TGTGCCAGTAGTATAGCCTTGGGGATCTACGAGCAGTACTTC. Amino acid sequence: CASSIALGIYEQYF.

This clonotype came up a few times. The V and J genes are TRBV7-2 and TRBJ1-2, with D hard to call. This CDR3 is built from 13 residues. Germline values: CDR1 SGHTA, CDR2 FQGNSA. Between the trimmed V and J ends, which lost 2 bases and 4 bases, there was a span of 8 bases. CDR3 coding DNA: TGTGCCAGCAGCTTATCCCACCCCTATGGCTACACCTTC. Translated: CASSLSHPYGYTF.

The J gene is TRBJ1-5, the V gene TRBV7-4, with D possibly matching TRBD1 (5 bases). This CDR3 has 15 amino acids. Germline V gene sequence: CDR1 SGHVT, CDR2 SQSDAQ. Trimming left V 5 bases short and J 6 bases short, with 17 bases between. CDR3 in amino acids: CASSPGGGPGQPQHF. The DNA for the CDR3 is TGTGCCAGCAGCCCCGGTGGGGGTCCGGGTCAGCCCCAGCATTTT. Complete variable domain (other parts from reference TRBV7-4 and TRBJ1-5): GAGVSQSPRYKVAKRGRDVALRCDSISGHVTLYWYRQTLGQGSEVLTYSQSDAQRDKSGRPSGRFSAERPERSVSTLKIQRTEQGDSAVYLCASSPGGGPGQPQHFGDGTRLSIL.

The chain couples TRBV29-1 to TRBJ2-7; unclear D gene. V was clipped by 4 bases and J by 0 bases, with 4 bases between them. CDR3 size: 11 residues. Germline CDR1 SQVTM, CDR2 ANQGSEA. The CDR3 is CSVASSYEQYF. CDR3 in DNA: TGCAGCGTTGCTAGCTCCTACGAGCAGTACTTC.

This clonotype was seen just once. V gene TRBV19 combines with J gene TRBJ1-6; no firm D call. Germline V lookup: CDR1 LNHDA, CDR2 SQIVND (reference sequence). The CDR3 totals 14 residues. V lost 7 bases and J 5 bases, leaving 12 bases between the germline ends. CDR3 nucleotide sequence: TGTGCCAGTAACGCCGGACTGCATAATTCACCCCTCCACTTT. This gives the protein CASNAGLHNSPLHF.

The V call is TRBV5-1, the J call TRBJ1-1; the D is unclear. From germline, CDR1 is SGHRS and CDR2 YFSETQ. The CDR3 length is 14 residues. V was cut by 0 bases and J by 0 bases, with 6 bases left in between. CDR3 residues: CASSLEELNTEAFF. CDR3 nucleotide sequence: TGCGCCAGCAGCTTGGAGGAGTTGAACACTGAAGCTTTCTTT.

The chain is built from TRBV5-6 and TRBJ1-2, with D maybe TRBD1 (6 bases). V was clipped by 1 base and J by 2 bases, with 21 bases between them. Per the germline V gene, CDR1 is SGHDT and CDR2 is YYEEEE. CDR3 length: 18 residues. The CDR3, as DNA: TGTGCCAGCAGCTTGTTCTGGCAGGGGCCGTTTCCGAACTATGGCTACACCTTC. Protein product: CASSLFWQGPFPNYGYTF.

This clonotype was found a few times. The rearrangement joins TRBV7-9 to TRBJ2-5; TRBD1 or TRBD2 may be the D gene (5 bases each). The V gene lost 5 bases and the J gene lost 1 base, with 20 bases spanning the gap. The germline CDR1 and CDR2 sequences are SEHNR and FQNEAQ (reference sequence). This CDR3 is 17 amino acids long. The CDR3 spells CASSPPRDLEGQETQYF. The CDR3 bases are TGTGCCAGCAGCCCCCCCAGGGACCTAGAGGGCCAAGAGACCCAGTACTTC.

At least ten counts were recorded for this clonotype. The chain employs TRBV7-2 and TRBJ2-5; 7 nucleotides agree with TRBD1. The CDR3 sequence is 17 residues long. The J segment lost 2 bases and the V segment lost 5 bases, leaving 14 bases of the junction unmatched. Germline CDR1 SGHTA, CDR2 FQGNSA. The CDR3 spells CASSQGDSLRIQETQYF. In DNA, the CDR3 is TGTGCCAGCAGCCAGGGGGACAGTTTAAGAATTCAAGAGACCCAGTACTTC.

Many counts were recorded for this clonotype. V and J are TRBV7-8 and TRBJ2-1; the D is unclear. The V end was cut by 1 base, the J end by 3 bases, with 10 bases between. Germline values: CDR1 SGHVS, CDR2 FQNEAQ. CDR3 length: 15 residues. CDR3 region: CASSLEQTFYNEQFF. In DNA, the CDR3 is TGTGCCAGCAGCTTAGAACAGACCTTCTACAATGAGCAGTTCTTC.

The CDR3 protein is CASSLSGGPNTGELFF. For the CDR3, the DNA is TGCGCCAGCAGCCTTTCGGGGGGCCCGAACACCGGGGAGCTGTTTTTT. This sequence joins TRBV5-1 and TRBJ2-2; D possibly corresponds to TRBD2 (7 bases). CDR1 is SGHRS and CDR2 is YFSETQ in the germline V gene. V shed 4 bases and J shed 0 bases, with 13 bases lying between them. CDR3 size: 16 residues.

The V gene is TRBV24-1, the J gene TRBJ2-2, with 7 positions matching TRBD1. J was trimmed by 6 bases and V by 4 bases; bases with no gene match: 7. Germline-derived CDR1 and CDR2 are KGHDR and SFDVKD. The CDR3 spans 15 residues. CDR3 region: CATSERGRPAGELFF. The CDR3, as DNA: TGTGCCACCAGTGAAAGGGGGCGCCCGGCCGGGGAGCTGTTTTTT.

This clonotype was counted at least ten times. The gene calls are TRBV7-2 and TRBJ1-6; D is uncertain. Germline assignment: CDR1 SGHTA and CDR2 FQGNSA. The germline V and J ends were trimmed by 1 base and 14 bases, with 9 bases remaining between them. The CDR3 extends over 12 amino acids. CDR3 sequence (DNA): TGTGCCAGCAGCTTAGTCGGGTTGGCCCTCCACTTT. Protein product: CASSLVGLALHF.

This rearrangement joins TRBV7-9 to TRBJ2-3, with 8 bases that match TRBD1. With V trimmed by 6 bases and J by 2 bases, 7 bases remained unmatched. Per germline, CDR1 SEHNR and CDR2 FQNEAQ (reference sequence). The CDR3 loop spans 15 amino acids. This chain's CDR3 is CASRQGVPNTDTQYF. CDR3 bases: TGTGCCAGCAGACAGGGGGTTCCAAACACAGATACGCAGTATTTT.

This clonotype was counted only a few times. CDR3 sequence: CSAKLAGVADTQYF. The CDR3 nucleotides read TGCAGTGCAAAACTAGCGGGAGTCGCAGATACGCAGTATTTT. The chain is built from TRBV20-1 and TRBJ2-3, with 11 bases aligning to TRBD2. V lost 6 bases and J lost 4; bases outside the gene matches: 6. The germline V gene encodes CDR1 DFQATT and CDR2 SNEGSKA (reference sequence). The CDR3 has 14 amino acids.

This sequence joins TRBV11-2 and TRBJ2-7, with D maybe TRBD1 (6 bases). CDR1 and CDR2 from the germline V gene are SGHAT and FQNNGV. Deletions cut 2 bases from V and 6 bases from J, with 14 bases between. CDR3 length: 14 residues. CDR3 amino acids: CASSLSWVGGEQYF. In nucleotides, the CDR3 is TGTGCCAGCAGCTTATCGTGGGTAGGGGGCGAGCAGTACTTC.

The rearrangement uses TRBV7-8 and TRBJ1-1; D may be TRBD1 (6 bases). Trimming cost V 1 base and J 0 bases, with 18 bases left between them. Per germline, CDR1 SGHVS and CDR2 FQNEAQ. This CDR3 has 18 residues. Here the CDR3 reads CASSLGWGLGVMNTEAFF. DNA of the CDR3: TGTGCCAGCAGCTTAGGGTGGGGGCTCGGGGTAATGAACACTGAAGCTTTCTTT.

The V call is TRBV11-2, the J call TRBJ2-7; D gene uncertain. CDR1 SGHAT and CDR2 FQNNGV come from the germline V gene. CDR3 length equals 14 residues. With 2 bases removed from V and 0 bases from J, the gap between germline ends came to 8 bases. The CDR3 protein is CASSLIPSSYEQYF. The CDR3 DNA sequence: TGTGCCAGCAGCTTAATACCGAGCTCCTACGAGCAGTACTTC.

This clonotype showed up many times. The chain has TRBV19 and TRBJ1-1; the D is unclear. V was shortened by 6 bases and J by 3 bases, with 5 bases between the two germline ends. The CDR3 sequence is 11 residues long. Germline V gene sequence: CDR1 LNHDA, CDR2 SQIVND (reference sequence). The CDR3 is CASSRYTEAFF. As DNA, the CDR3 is TGTGCCAGTAGCCGGTACACTGAAGCTTTCTTT.

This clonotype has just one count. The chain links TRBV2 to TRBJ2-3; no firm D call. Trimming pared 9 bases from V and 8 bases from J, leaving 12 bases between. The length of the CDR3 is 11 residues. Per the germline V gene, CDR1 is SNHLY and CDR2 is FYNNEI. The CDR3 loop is CASSQEPTQYF. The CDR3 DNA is TGTGCCAGTAGTCAGGAGCCTACGCAGTATTTT. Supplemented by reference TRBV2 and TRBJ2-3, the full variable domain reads EPEVTQTPSHQVTQMGQEVILRCVPISNHLYFYWYRQILGQKVEFLVSFYNNEISEKSEIFDDQFSVERPDGSNFTLKIRSTKLEDSAMYFCASSQEPTQYFGPGTRLTVL.

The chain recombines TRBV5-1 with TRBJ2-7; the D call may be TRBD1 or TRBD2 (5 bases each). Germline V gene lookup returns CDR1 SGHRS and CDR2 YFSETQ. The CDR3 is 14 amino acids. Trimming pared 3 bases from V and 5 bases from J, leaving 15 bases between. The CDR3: CASSSQVGTNEQYF. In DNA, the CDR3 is TGCGCCAGCAGCTCACAGGTGGGGACGAACGAGCAGTACTTC.

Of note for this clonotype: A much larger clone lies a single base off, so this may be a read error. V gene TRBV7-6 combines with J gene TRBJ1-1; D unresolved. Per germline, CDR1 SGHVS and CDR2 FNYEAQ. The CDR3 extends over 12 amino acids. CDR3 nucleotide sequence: TGTGACAGCAGCCCACTTAGCACTGAAGCTTTCTTT. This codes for CDSSPLSTEAFF.

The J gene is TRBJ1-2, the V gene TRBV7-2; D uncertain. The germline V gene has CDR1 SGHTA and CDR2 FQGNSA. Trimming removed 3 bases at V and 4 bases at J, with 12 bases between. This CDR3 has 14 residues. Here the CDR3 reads CASSLRDNGYGYTF. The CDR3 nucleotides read TGTGCCAGCAGCTTGCGGGATAATGGCTATGGCTACACCTTC.

The CDR3 bases are TGTGCCAGCAGCCAAGATTGGATAGGGGAAGCTTTCTTT. The encoded protein is CASSQDWIGEAFF. The J gene is TRBJ1-1, the V gene TRBV14; D is ambiguous. The germline V gene has CDR1 SGHDN and CDR2 FVKESK. Trimming removed 0 bases at V and 8 bases at J, with 10 bases between. The CDR3 has 13 residues.

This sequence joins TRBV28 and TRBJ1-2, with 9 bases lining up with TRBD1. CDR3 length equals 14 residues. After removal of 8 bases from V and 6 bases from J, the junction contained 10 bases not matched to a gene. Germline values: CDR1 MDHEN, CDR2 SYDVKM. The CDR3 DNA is TGTGCCAGCTCAATAACAGGGGGCAGTGATGGCTACACCTTC. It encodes CASSITGGSDGYTF.

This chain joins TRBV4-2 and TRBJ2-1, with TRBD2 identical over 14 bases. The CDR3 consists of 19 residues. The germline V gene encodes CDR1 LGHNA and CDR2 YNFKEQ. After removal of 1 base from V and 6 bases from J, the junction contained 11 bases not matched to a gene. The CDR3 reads CASSQGRRLAGGTPNEQFF. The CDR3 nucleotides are TGTGCCAGCAGCCAAGGGCGCCGACTAGCGGGGGGGACCCCCAATGAGCAGTTCTTC.

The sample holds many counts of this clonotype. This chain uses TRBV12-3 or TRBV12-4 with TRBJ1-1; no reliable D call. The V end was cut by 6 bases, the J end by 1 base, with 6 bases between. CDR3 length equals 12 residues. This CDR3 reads CASSFGNTEAFF. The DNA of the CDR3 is TGTGCCAGCAGCTTTGGGAACACTGAAGCTTTCTTT.

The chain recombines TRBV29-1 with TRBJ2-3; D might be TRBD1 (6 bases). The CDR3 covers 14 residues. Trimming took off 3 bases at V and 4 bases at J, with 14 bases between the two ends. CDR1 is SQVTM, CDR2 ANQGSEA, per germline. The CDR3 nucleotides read TGCAGCGTTGAGACTCCCAGGGGCCCAGATACGCAGTATTTT. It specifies CSVETPRGPDTQYF.

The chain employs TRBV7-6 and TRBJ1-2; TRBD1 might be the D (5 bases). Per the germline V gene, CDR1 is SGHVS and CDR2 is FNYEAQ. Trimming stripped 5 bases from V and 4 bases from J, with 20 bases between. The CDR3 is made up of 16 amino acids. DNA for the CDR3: TGTGCCAGCAGCCTACAGGCCCGCGTGGATGGCTATGGCTACACCTTC. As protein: CASSLQARVDGYGYTF.

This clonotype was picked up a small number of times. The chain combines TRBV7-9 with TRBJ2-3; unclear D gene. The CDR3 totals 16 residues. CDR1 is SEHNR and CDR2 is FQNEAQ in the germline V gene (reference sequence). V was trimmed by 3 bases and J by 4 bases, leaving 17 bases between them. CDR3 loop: CASSLPGPLPADTQYF. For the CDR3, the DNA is TGTGCCAGCAGCTTGCCCGGGCCCTTACCCGCAGATACGCAGTATTTT.

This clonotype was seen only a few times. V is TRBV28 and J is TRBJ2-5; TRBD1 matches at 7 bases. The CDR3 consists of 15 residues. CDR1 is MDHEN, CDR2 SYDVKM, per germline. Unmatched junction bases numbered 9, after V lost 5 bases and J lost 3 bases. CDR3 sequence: CASSVNRGTEETQYF. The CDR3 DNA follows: TGTGCCAGCAGTGTCAACAGGGGAACCGAAGAGACCCAGTACTTC.